This is a list of T cell receptor beta chains from one sample in a study of CD8 T cells in Susac syndrome. TCRdb fed the immunoSEQ multiplex PCR reads into MiXCR, producing one record per CDR3 protein. The sample holds 150,000 or so distinct CDR3 sequences, about 95% seen once. The material sequenced was CD4+ T cells from PBMCs. The source of these receptors is a human donor with Susac syndrome. Both conserved end residues are part of each CDR3. A D gene is named only where the DNA matches it firmly.

V	D	CDR3
TRBV5-1	TRBD1	CASSIQGARDEQYF
TRBV5-6	-	CASSSPRLAGANVLTF
TRBV12-5	TRBD1	CASGPGTGDEKLFF
TRBV2	-	CASSLQGLESPLHF
TRBV4-1	TRBD1	CASSLGQGVLYGYTF
TRBV7-9	-	CASSLIYDYGYTF
TRBV28	TRBD2	CASSSRGGPYEQYF
TRBV6-5	-	CASRSAGARSGYTF
TRBV7-2	TRBD1	CASSRPGTGMGTNYGYTF
TRBV30	-	CAWSGTGEGGAFF
TRBV20-1	-	CSATLNPSAQYF
TRBV6-2/TRBV6-3	-	CASSYSRSRVSTDTQYF
TRBV28	TRBD2	CASSLGGGVGNEQFF
TRBV5-1	-	CASSSTGGEGYEQYF
TRBV9	-	CASSVEGGVNTEAFF
TRBV29-1	-	CSVLVTSYNEQFF
TRBV2	TRBD1	CASSATYRGLETQYF
TRBV3-1	TRBD2	CASSQPGLAAQGEQFF
TRBV18	-	CASSPTQNTEAFF
TRBV20-1	-	CSAEYRVTEAFF
TRBV30	-	CAWSEGDTEAFF
TRBV2	-	CASSDQRASAEAFF
TRBV30	TRBD1	CAWSLGDRSYEQYF
TRBV27	-	CASSLAPYQPQHF
TRBV29-1	-	CSVVAGRATEAFF
TRBV3-1	-	CASSPSGQPTMGYTF
TRBV7-2	-	CASSSYLTDTQYF
TRBV20-1	-	CSARSSNQPQHF
TRBV10-3	-	CAISATNQPQHF
TRBV19	TRBD2	CASSKLLAGTNEQFF
TRBV28	TRBD1	CASSPLGDRVRVNTEAFF
TRBV20-1	TRBD2	CSAPPVAGAETQYF
TRBV30	TRBD1	CAWTKGAGEQFF
TRBV7-9	TRBD1	CASSLEEGARQFF
TRBV5-1	-	CASSLEQNYGYTF